The entry that follows covers one T cell receptor beta chain sequence. This CDR3 has 14 residues. The J segment lost 4 bases and the V segment lost 4 bases, leaving 3 bases of the junction unmatched. In germline, CDR1 is SGHRS, CDR2 YFSETQ. The data derive from a study of blood T cell repertoires in COVID-19. Across the whole study: Acute-phase and convalescent COVID-19 samples originated in the United States, Italy and Spain. The cDNA or gDNA used as material had been derived from T cells, B-cell-depleted T cells, or PBMCs.

Authors' analysis steps: For nucleated cells, counts were estimated from reference gene primer amplification. Method: immunoSEQ multiplex PCR; TCRdb's copy keeps in-frame clones and lacks some. V and J calls plus clone size are reproduced from that table; the DNA served to infer D and trimming. The sample has under 85,000 clones; around 86% are singletons. Sequences were obtained from peripheral blood. The receptor comes from a human donor in a cohort sampled during active COVID-19. The chain combines TRBV5-1 with TRBJ2-2, with 8 bases lining up with TRBD1. The CDR3 protein is CASSRTGITGELFF. CDR3 in DNA: TGCGCCAGCAGCCGGACAGGGATCACCGGGGAGCTGTTTTTT.